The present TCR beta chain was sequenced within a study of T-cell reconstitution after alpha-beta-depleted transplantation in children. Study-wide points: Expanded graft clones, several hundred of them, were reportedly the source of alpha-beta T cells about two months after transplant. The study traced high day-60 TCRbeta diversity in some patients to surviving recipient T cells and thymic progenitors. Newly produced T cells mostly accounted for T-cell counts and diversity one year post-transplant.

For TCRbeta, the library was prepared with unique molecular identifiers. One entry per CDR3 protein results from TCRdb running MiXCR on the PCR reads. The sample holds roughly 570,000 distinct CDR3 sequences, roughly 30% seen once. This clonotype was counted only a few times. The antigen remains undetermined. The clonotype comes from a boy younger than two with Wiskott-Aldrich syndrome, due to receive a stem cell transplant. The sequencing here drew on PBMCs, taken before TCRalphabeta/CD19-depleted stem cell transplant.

CDR3 loop: CATRGAESSYEQYF. CDR3 DNA sequence: TGTGCCACTAGGGGAGCGGAAAGCTCCTACGAGCAGTACTTC. V is TRBV10-3 and J is TRBJ2-7, with D possibly being TRBD1 or TRBD2 (5 bases each). CDR3 size: 14 residues. CDR1 is ENHRY, CDR2 SYGVKD, per germline. With 10 bases removed from V and 0 bases from J, the gap between germline ends came to 16 bases.